The source of this TCR beta chain is a study of blood T cell repertoires in COVID-19. Study at large: Sites in the United States, Italy and Spain provided acute and convalescent COVID-19 samples. T cells, B-cell-depleted T cells, or PBMCs provided the cDNA or gDNA that served as material.

Data came from immunoSEQ multiplex PCR; TCRdb stores just in-frame clones and leaves some out. Of approximately 110,000 clones listed, more than 75% are singletons. The CDR3 contains 17 residues. Germline CDR1 is LGHDT and CDR2 is YNNKEL (reference sequence). The V and J ends lost 5 bases and 4 bases, in that order; junction bases with no gene match: 10. The sequencing input was peripheral blood. The genes are TRBV3-1 (or the pseudogene TRBV3-2) and TRBJ2-1; 11 bases line up with TRBD2. This clonotype was sampled from a man in his 70s with acute or convalescent COVID-19. This CDR3 reads CASSNPYRLAGYNEQFF. The CDR3 DNA reads TGTGCCAGCAGCAACCCCTACAGACTAGCGGGGTACAATGAGCAGTTCTTC.